This T cell receptor (beta chain) was identified in a study of CD8 T cells in Susac syndrome. Study-level findings and limits: By the study's own acknowledgment, its TCR sequencing and HLA analysis included relatively few individuals.

A quantity of about 0.45 to 1 ug RNA underwent reverse transcription using random hexamers. TCRdb called the immunoSEQ multiplex PCR reads again in MiXCR, with one record for every CDR3 protein. The data hold 150,000 to 160,000 distinct CDR3 sequences, with over 85% observed a single time. It was negative isolation that provided the CD8+ and CD4+ T cells, whereas TEMRA cells were enriched by FACS. V was pared by 1 base and J by 4 bases, with 1 base of the junction left unmatched. The CDR3 has 14 residues. Germline lookup yields CDR1 DFQATT and CDR2 SNEGSKA (reference sequence). A note on this clonotype: Its antigen is not identified.

The chain is built from TRBV20-1 and TRBJ2-5, with 12 bases fitting TRBD2. The receptor was derived from a human donor with multiple sclerosis. The sample consisted of CD8+ T cells from PBMCs. The CDR3 nucleotides are TGCAGTGCTAGAGCTAGCGGGGGGGGAGAGACCCAGTACTTC. The encoded protein is CSARASGGGETQYF.